This TCR beta chain was captured by sequencing in a study of cytotoxic CD8 clonotypes in ibrutinib-treated CLL. TCRdb keeps only in-frame clones here, not all; method: immunoSEQ multiplex PCR. Altogether over 150,000 clones are present, about 80% being singletons, with the ten largest covering under 2.5%. Looked up from germline, CDR1 is SGHRS and CDR2 is YFSETQ. This CDR3 contains 16 residues. Trimming cost V 4 bases and J 1 base, with 15 bases left between them. The chain has TRBV5-1 and TRBJ1-3; D remains ambiguous. The starting material was PBMCs, obtained after 12 months of ibrutinib treatment. The clonotype comes from a human donor with chronic lymphocytic leukemia. The CDR3 nucleotides read TGCGCCAGCAGCCCCATGGGCCGTTATTCTGGAAACACCATATATTTT. Amino acid sequence: CASSPMGRYSGNTIYF.